The text below deals with one TCR beta chain. Its antigen remains unknown. Germline V gives CDR1 MGHRA, CDR2 YSYEKL. This CDR3 has 16 residues. V lost 0 bases and J 1 base, leaving 12 bases between the germline ends. The time point: week 35, safety follow-up. Doses consisted of 300 ug of mutant IDH1 20-mer peptide each, paired with topical imiquimod. This entry comes from a study of a mutant IDH1 vaccine in newly diagnosed glioma. Sequencing used immunoSEQ multiplex PCR; TCRdb keeps in-frame clones, though not all of them. The table lists 25,000 to 30,000 clones, over 60% of them singletons. This receptor was obtained from a man aged 45-65 years with glioma. This specimen was PBMCs, taken from a glioma patient whose treatment included an IDH1 peptide vaccine. The chain couples TRBV4-1 to TRBJ1-1, with D possibly matching TRBD1 (6 bases). CDR3 sequence (DNA): TGCGCCAGCAGCCAAGACGGGGGGCCCTGGAACACTGAAGCTTTCTTT. As protein: CASSQDGGPWNTEAFF.